The clone carrying this TCR beta chain was recorded at least ten times. What it binds is unknown. The time point denotes: newly diagnosed GD, antithyroid drugs for less than 3 months. The TCR library was made from RNA that had been extracted from PBMCs in TRIzol. Patients of an endocrinology department in Xi'an, China, were included. Construction of TCR beta libraries relied on iRepertoire HTBI primers and on Arm-PCR targeting CDR3 regions. Using its own MiXCR run on the multiplex PCR reads, TCRdb lists one record per CDR3 protein. This sample has 350,000 to 450,000 distinct CDR3 sequences, with roughly 15% found just once. These data come from a study of regulatory T cells in long-lasting Graves disease. General study points: Newly diagnosed Graves' patients had higher TCR diversity than persistent ones. In persistent patients, shared public clonotypes (around 2,600) outnumbered those in new patients (almost 1,000).

CDR3 size: 16 residues. V dropped 2 bases and J dropped 9; count of bases not matched to a gene: 8. Germline V gene sequence: CDR1 SGHVS, CDR2 FQNEAQ. The same specimen was also included in a second study, on T cells in Graves' hyperthyroidism and ophthalmopathy. From that study: Absent ophthalmopathy progression within 18 months defined stable Graves' hyperthyroidism.

This clonotype was sampled from a woman in her thirties or forties with Graves disease. The specimen was peripheral blood mononuclear cells (PBMCs), collected at new diagnosis, from a patient treated with antithyroid drugs. The rearrangement joins TRBV7-8 to TRBJ2-1; 12 bases map to TRBD2. The CDR3: CASSLRLAGVSSEQFF. CDR3 bases: TGTGCCAGCAGCTTACGACTAGCGGGAGTCTCTTCTGAGCAGTTCTTC.